The sequence of this T cell receptor beta chain was determined in a study of blood T cell repertoires in COVID-19. Whole-study context: The cDNA or gDNA used as material had been derived from T cells, B-cell-depleted T cells, or PBMCs.

Participants were placed into cohorts based on the clinical history they reported. The assay was immunoSEQ multiplex PCR, and TCRdb's table has in-frame clones only and misses some. The table includes about 320,000 clones, roughly 90% detected once. The receptor was isolated from a man between 60 and 70 years old who had recovered from COVID-19. The specimen sequenced was PBMCs or T cells enriched from blood (not recorded which).

The CDR3 sequence: CASSLDGPGQSYGYTF. The CDR3, as DNA: TGCGCCAGCAGCTTGGATGGTCCGGGTCAGAGCTATGGCTACACCTTC. The chain couples TRBV5-1 to TRBJ1-2; D is unclear. The germline V gene encodes CDR1 SGHRS and CDR2 YFSETQ. Trimming took 0 bases from V and 4 from J, leaving 16 bases between them. The CDR3 contains 16 residues.